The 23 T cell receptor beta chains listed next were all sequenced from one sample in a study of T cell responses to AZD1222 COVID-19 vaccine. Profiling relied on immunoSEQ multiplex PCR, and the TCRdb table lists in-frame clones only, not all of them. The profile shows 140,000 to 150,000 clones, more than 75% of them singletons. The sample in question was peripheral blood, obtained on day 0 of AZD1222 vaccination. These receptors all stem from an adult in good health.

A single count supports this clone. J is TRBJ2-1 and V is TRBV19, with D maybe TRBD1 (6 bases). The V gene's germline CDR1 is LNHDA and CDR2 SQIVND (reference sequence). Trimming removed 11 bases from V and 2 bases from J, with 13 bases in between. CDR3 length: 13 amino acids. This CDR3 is CAPQGLAYNEQFF. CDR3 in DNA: TGTGCCCCACAGGGCCTGGCCTACAATGAGCAGTTCTTC. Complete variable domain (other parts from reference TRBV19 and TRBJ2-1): DGGITQSPKYLFRKEGQNVTLSCEQNLNHDAMYWYRQDPGQGLRLIYYSQIVNDFQKGDIAEGYSVSREKKESFPLTVTSAQKNPTAFYLCAPQGLAYNEQFFGPGTRLTVL.

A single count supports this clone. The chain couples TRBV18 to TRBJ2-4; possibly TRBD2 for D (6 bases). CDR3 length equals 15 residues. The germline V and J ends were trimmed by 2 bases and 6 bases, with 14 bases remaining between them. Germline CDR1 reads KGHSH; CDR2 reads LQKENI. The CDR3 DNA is TGTGCCAGCTCACCAACCGTCCTCGGGGGAAACATTCAGTACTTC. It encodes CASSPTVLGGNIQYF. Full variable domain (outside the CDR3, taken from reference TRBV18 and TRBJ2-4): NAGVMQNPRHLVRRRGQEARLRCSPMKGHSHVYWYRQLPEEGLKFMVYLQKENIIDESGMPKERFSAEFPKEGPSILRIQQVVRGDSAAYFCASSPTVLGGNIQYFGAGTRLSVL.

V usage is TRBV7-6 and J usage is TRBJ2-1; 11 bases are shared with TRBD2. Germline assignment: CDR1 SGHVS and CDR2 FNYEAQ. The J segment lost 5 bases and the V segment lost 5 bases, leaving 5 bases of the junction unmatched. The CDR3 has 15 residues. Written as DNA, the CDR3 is TGTGCCAGCAGCAGGGGACTAGCGGACCACAATGAGCAGTTCTTC. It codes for CASSRGLADHNEQFF.

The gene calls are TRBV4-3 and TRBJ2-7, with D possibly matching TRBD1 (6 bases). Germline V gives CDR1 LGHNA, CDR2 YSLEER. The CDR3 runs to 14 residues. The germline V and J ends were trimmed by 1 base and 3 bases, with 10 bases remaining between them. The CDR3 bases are TGCGCCAGCAGCCAAGCCCCAGGGGACTACGAGCAGTACTTC. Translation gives CASSQAPGDYEQYF.

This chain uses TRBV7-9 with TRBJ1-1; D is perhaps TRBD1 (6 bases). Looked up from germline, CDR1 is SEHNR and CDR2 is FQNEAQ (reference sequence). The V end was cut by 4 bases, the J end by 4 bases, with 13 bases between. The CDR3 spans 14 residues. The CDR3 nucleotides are TGTGCCAGCAGCTCTTACAGGGATACCACTGAAGCTTTCTTT. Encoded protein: CASSSYRDTTEAFF.

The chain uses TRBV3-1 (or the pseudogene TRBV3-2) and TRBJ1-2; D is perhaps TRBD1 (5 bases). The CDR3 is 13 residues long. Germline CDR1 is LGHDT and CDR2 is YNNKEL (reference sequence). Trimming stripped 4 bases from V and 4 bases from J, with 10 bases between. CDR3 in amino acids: CASSPGGFYGYTF. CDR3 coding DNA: TGTGCCAGCAGCCCGGGGGGTTTCTATGGCTACACCTTC.

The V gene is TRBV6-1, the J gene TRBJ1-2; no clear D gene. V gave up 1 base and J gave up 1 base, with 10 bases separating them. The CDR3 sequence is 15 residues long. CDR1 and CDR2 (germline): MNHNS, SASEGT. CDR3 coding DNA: TGTGCCAGCAGTGAAGGACGGACTAATAACTATGGCTACACCTTC. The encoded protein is CASSEGRTNNYGYTF.

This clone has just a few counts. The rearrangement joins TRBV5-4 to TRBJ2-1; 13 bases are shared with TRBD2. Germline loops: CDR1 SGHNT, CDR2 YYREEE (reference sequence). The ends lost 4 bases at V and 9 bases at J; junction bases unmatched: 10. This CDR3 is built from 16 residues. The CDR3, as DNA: TGTGCCAGCAGCACGGAACTAGCGGGAGGGCCCGCTGAGCAGTTCTTC. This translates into CASSTELAGGPAEQFF.

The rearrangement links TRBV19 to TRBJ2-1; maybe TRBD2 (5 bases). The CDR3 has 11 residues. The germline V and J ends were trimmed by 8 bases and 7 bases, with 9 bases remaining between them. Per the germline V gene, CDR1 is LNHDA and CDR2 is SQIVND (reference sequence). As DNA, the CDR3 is TGTGCCAGTGGGAGCCTTAATGAGCAGTTCTTC. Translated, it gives CASGSLNEQFF.

CDR3 region: CASSLGGTYGYTF. The CDR3 DNA reads TGTGCCAGCAGCCTGGGAGGGACCTATGGCTACACCTTC. The chain carries TRBV5-4 and TRBJ1-2; D may be TRBD1 (5 bases). The ends were cut back, 4 bases at V and 4 bases at J, with 11 bases in the middle. This CDR3 spans 13 amino acids. Looked up from germline, CDR1 is SGHNT and CDR2 is YYREEE (reference sequence).

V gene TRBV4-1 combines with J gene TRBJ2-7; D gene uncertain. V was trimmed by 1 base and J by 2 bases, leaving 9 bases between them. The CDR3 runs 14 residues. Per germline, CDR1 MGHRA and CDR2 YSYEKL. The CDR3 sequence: CASSQVTETYEQYF. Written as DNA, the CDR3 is TGCGCCAGCAGCCAAGTAACGGAGACCTACGAGCAGTACTTC.

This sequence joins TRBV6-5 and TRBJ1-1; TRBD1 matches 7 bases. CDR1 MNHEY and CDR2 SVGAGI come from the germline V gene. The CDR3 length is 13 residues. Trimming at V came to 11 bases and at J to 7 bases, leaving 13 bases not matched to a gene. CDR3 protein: CAVAWDSTDEAFF. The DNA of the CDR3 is TGTGCCGTAGCATGGGACAGCACAGATGAAGCTTTCTTT.

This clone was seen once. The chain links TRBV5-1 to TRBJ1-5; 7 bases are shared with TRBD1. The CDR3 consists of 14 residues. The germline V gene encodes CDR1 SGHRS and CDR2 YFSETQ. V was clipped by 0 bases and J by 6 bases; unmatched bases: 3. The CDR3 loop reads CASSLGTGAQPQHF. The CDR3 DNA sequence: TGCGCCAGCAGCTTGGGCACAGGGGCTCAGCCCCAGCATTTT.

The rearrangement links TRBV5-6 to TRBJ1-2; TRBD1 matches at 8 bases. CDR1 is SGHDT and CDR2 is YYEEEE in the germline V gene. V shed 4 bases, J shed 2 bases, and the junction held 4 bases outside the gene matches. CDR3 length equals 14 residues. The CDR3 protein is CASSPTGANYGYTF. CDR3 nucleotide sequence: TGTGCCAGCAGCCCGACAGGGGCAAACTATGGCTACACCTTC. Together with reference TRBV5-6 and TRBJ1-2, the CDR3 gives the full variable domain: DAGVTQSPTHLIKTRGQQVTLRCSPKSGHDTVSWYQQALGQGPQFIFQYYEEEERQRGNFPDRFSGHQFPNYSSELNVNALLLGDSALYLCASSPTGANYGYTFGSGTRLTVV.

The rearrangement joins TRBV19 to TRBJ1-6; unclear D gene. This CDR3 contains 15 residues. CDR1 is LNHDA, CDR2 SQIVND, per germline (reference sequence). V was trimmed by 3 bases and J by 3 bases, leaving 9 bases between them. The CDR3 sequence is CASSIGGNYNSPLHF. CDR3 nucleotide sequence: TGTGCCAGTAGTATCGGTGGGAACTATAATTCACCCCTCCACTTT.

CDR3 in amino acids: CASSSSTGDTQYF. The CDR3 nucleotides are TGTGCCAGTAGTTCAAGCACAGGGGATACGCAGTATTTT. The V gene is TRBV19, the J gene TRBJ2-3; a possible D gene is TRBD1 (6 bases). V dropped 5 bases and J dropped 6 bases, with 12 bases sitting between them. Germline CDR1 and CDR2: LNHDA and SQIVND (reference sequence). This CDR3 spans 13 amino acids. Based on the CDR3 plus reference TRBV19 and TRBJ2-3, the full variable domain is DGGITQSPKYLFRKEGQNVTLSCEQNLNHDAMYWYRQDPGQGLRLIYYSQIVNDFQKGDIAEGYSVSREKKESFPLTVTSAQKNPTAFYLCASSSSTGDTQYFGPGTRLTVL.

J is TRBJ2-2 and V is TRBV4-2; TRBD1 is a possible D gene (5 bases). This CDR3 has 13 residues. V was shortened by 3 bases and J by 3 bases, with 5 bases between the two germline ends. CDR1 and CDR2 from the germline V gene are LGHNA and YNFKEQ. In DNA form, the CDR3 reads TGTGCCAGCAGCCAGACAGACACCGGGGAGCTGTTTTTT. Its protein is CASSQTDTGELFF.

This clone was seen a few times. CDR3 nucleotide sequence: TGTGCCAGTAGTTCCTTGGCACTGGGCGACTCTGGGGCCAACGTCCTGACTTTC. Protein: CASSSLALGDSGANVLTF. The genes are TRBV19 and TRBJ2-6, with D uncertain. V was cut by 5 bases and J by 0 bases, with 17 bases left in between. This CDR3 comprises 18 residues. Germline CDR1 and CDR2: LNHDA and SQIVND (reference sequence).

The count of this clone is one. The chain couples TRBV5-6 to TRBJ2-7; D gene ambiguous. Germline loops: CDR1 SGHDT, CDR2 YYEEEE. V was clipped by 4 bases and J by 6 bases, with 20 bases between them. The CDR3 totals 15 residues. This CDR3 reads CASSLTPRWASEQYF. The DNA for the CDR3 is TGTGCCAGCAGCCTAACACCTCGTTGGGCGAGCGAGCAGTACTTC.

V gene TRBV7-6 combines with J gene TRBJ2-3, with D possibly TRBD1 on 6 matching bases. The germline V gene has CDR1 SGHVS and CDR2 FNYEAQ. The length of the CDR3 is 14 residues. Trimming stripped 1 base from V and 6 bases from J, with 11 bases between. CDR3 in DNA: TGTGCCAGCAGCTTAGTTGATAGGGGGGATACGCAGTATTTT. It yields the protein CASSLVDRGDTQYF.

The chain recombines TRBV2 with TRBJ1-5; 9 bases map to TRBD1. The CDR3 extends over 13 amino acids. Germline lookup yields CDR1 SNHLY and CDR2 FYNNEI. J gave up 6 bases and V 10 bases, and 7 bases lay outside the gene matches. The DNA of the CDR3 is TGTGCCATCGGGACAGGGAGGGGTCAGCCCCAGCATTTT. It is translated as CAIGTGRGQPQHF.

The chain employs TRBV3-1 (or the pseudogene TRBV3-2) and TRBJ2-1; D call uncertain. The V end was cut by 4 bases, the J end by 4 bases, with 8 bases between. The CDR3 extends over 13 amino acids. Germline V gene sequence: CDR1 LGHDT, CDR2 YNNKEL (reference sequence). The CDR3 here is CASSPRRYNEQFF. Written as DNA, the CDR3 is TGTGCCAGCAGCCCACGACGTTACAATGAGCAGTTCTTC.

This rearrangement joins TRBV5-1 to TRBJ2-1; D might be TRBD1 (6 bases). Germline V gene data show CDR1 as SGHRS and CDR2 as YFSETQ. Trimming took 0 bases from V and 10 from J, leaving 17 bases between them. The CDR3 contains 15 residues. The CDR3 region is CASSLEGVGYGEQFF. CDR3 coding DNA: TGCGCCAGCAGCTTGGAGGGGGTCGGGTATGGGGAGCAGTTCTTC.